Below are 14 T cell receptor beta chains sequenced from a single sample in a study of CD8 T cells in ankylosing spondylitis. MiXCR was run by TCRdb on the 5' RACE reads, yielding one entry per CDR3 protein. The sample has some 220,000 distinct CDR3 sequences, about 10% seen once. The sample comprised blood, either unsorted or a sorted T cell fraction (not recorded which). The origin of the receptors is a male donor with ankylosing spondylitis or in good health (not recorded which).

This clonotype was found many times. In DNA, the CDR3 is TGCAGTGCTAGAGTTGGCGGGAACGATGAGCAGTTCTTC. It yields the protein CSARVGGNDEQFF. The chain joins TRBV20-1 to TRBJ2-1, with D perhaps matching TRBD2 (6 bases). From germline, CDR1 is DFQATT and CDR2 SNEGSKA (reference sequence). V was shortened by 1 base and J by 8 bases, with 12 bases between the two germline ends. This CDR3 is built from 13 residues.

This clonotype was counted many times. This chain links TRBV20-1 with TRBJ2-7; D might be TRBD2 (5 bases). Trimming shortened V by 0 bases and J by 0 bases, and 21 bases separated the two germline ends. Germline V lookup: CDR1 DFQATT, CDR2 SNEGSKA (reference sequence). The CDR3 has 18 amino acids. The CDR3, as DNA: TGCAGTGCTAGAGATCGGGCTAGGAGCGGAAGGAGCTCCTACGAGCAGTACTTC. Amino acids: CSARDRARSGRSSYEQYF.

This clonotype was found many times. The rearrangement links TRBV6-5 to TRBJ1-6; the D is unclear. The V end was cut by 2 bases, the J end by 5 bases, with 10 bases between. This CDR3 comprises 15 residues. Germline-derived CDR1 and CDR2 are MNHEY and SVGAGI. This chain's CDR3 is CASSYNPWDNSPLHF. The CDR3 DNA is TGTGCCAGCAGTTACAACCCTTGGGATAATTCACCCCTCCACTTT.

At least ten counts were recorded for this clonotype. The V and J genes are TRBV5-1 and TRBJ2-5, with a possible D match to TRBD1 (6 bases). V gave up 8 bases and J gave up 3 bases, with 29 bases separating them. Germline assignment: CDR1 SGHRS and CDR2 YFSETQ. The CDR3 has 18 residues. For the CDR3, the DNA is TGCGCCAGTACCAAACCTCGGGTCGGGACAAATGAAGAAGAGACCCAGTACTTC. Its translation is CASTKPRVGTNEEETQYF.

This clonotype was detected many times. This chain uses TRBV30 with TRBJ2-3; D remains unclear. V was pared by 1 base and J by 4 bases, with 6 bases between. This CDR3 spans 12 amino acids. CDR1 GTSNPN and CDR2 SVGIG come from the germline V gene (reference sequence). The CDR3 loop is CAWSDGSDTQYF. In DNA form, the CDR3 reads TGTGCCTGGAGTGATGGGTCAGATACGCAGTATTTT. The whole variable domain, filled in from reference TRBV30 and TRBJ2-3, reads SQTIHQWPATLVQPVGSPLSLECTVEGTSNPNLYWYRQAAGRGLQLLFYSVGIGQISSEVPQNLSASRPQDRQFILSSKKLLLSDSGFYLCAWSDGSDTQYFGPGTRLTVL.

This clonotype was seen repeatedly, ten times or more. The chain recombines TRBV12-3 or TRBV12-4 with TRBJ1-1, with D possibly TRBD1 on 5 matching bases. V gave up 6 bases and J gave up 1 base, with 15 bases separating them. The CDR3 extends over 15 amino acids. The CDR3 DNA is TGTGCCAGCAGGCCTCTACAGGACCCGAACACTGAAGCTTTCTTT. This gives the protein CASRPLQDPNTEAFF.

At least ten counts were recorded for this clonotype. The chain employs TRBV20-1 and TRBJ1-5; no clear D gene. This CDR3 has 11 amino acids. Trimming pared 3 bases from V and 6 bases from J, leaving 6 bases between. CDR1 is DFQATT and CDR2 is SNEGSKA in the germline V gene (reference sequence). The CDR3 sequence is CSASGGQPQHF. As DNA, the CDR3 is TGCAGTGCTAGCGGCGGTCAGCCCCAGCATTTT.

This clonotype was observed many times. V usage is TRBV3-1 and J usage is TRBJ1-5, with D maybe TRBD1 (5 bases). The CDR3 is made up of 16 amino acids. Trimming removed 4 bases from V and 1 base from J, with 14 bases in between. CDR1 and CDR2 from the germline V gene are LGHDT and YNNKEL (reference sequence). The CDR3 spells CASSLGTGGSNQPQHF. In DNA form, the CDR3 reads TGTGCCAGCAGCCTTGGAACAGGTGGCAGCAATCAGCCCCAGCATTTT. Using reference TRBV3-1 and TRBJ1-5 for the parts outside the CDR3, the full variable domain is DTAVSQTPKYLVTQMGNDKSIKCEQNLGHDTMYWYKQDSKKFLKIMFSYNNKELIINETVPNRFSPKSPDKAHLNLHINSLELGDSAVYFCASSLGTGGSNQPQHFGDGTRLSIL.

In its sample, this clonotype was seen many times. CDR3 sequence (DNA): TGCAGTGCTAGAGCCCTCGAACAGGAAGGGGGGTTTGAAGCTTTCTTT. It codes for CSARALEQEGGFEAFF. This sequence joins TRBV20-1 and TRBJ1-1, with D perhaps TRBD1 (6 bases). CDR3 length equals 16 residues. The germline CDR1 and CDR2 sequences are DFQATT and SNEGSKA (reference sequence). Trimming left V 1 base short and J 7 bases short, with 22 bases between.

The genes are TRBV5-5 and TRBJ1-5, with 7 bases fitting TRBD1. The CDR3 loop spans 16 amino acids. The J segment lost 7 bases and the V segment lost 4 bases, leaving 14 bases of the junction unmatched. Germline CDR1 SGHKS, CDR2 YYEKEE (reference sequence). CDR3 sequence reads: CASSEAGTALEQPQHF. In DNA, the CDR3 is TGTGCCAGCAGCGAGGCTGGGACAGCGCTCGAGCAGCCCCAGCATTTT.

This clonotype was detected many times. The CDR3 nucleotides are TGCAGCGTTATCGGACAGTCTGATTTGCCCTATGGCTACACCTTC. It specifies CSVIGQSDLPYGYTF. This rearrangement joins TRBV29-1 to TRBJ1-2; D perhaps matches TRBD1 (6 bases). Germline V gene data show CDR1 as SQVTM and CDR2 as ANQGSEA. The CDR3 consists of 15 residues. Trimming left V 5 bases short and J 4 bases short, with 20 bases between.

This clonotype was recorded at least ten times. The genes are TRBV5-1 and TRBJ1-2, with D possibly matching TRBD1 (6 bases). The CDR3 totals 15 residues. Germline V gene lookup returns CDR1 SGHRS and CDR2 YFSETQ. Trimming left V 4 bases short and J 4 bases short, with 17 bases between. The CDR3 nucleotides read TGCGCCAGCAGCCCCGCTGGGGGGCGCGGCTATGGCTACACCTTC. It is translated as CASSPAGGRGYGYTF.

The V and J genes are TRBV6-5 and TRBJ1-4, with no clear D. Trimming shortened V by 2 bases and J by 8 bases, and 21 bases separated the two germline ends. The CDR3 sequence is 17 residues long. CDR1 MNHEY and CDR2 SVGAGI come from the germline V gene. The CDR3 reads CASSYTTVPGSYEKLFF. Here the CDR3 DNA reads TGTGCCAGCAGTTACACCACCGTCCCGGGCTCCTACGAAAAACTGTTTTTT.

This clonotype has just a few counts. In DNA, the CDR3 is TGTGCCAGCAGCTTGACGGGGTGGAACACAGATACGCAGTATTTT. Translating it yields CASSLTGWNTDTQYF. The chain has TRBV5-5 and TRBJ2-3; tentative D call: TRBD2 (5 bases). The CDR3 has 15 amino acids. CDR1 is SGHKS, CDR2 YYEKEE, per germline (reference sequence). The V and J ends lost 1 base and 2 bases respectively, with 11 bases between them.